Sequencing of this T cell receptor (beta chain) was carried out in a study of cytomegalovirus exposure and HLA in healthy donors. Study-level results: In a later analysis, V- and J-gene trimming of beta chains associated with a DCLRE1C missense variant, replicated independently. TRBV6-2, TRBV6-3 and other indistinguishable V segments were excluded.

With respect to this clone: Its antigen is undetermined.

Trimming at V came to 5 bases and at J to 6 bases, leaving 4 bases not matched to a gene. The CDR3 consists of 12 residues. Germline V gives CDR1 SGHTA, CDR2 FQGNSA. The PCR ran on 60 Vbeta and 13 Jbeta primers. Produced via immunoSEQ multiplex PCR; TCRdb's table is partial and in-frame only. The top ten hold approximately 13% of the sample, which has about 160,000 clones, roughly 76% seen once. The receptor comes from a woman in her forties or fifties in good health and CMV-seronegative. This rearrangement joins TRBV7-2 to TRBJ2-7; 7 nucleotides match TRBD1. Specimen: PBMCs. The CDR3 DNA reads TGTGCCAGCAGCCGACAGGGTTCCGAGCAGTACTTC. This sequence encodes CASSRQGSEQYF.